The present T cell receptor beta chain was sequenced within a study of early stage breast cancer tumors. Each sample had two DNA replicates, roughly 0.48 ug blood or about 1.5 ug tissue. The repertoire was sequenced with immunoSEQ multiplex PCR; TCRdb's copy has only in-frame clones and lacks some. The sample gives about 50,000 clones, about 83% of which show up once; about 1.4% is in the top ten. Findings and caveats of the study: Tumor and normal breast were distinguished via blood comparison in about 90% of the 16 patients.

To note about this clone: The antigen is undetermined.

The CDR3 loop spans 14 amino acids. The germline V and J ends were trimmed by 3 bases and 0 bases, with 10 bases remaining between them. Germline V gives CDR1 SGDLS, CDR2 YYNGEE. The chain joins TRBV9 to TRBJ2-7; maybe TRBD1 (6 bases). This sequence was found in a person aged 45-60 years with breast cancer. The sample taken for sequencing was blood. The CDR3 DNA sequence: TGTGCCAGCAGCGGCCGGGACAACTCCTACGAGCAGTACTTC. It encodes CASSGRDNSYEQYF.